The source of this T cell receptor beta chain is a study of Graves' ophthalmopathy and Graves' hyperthyroidism. The wider study: Peripheral blood was gathered at first diagnosis, ahead of any treatment whatsoever. Findings and limits, study-wide: With more than 60% sensitivity and roughly 76% specificity, the model predicted ophthalmopathy progression. A classifier, a 13-signature model, separated ophthalmopathy from stable hyperthyroidism with about 87% sensitivity and around 83% specificity.

With a duration under 3 months, ophthalmopathy in the donors showed moderate-to-severe activity, CAS ≥3 and NOSPECS ≥4. With respect to this clonotype: The antigen remains undetermined.

The sequenced template was RNA, covering the TCR beta CDR3 region. The workflow started with a first-round RT-PCR run with HTBI primers and then moved on to a second-round multiplex PCR. TCRdb re-analysed the multiplex PCR reads in MiXCR, keeping a single row per CDR3 protein. The table records 650,000 to 800,000 distinct CDR3 sequences, approximately 39% of them present only once. Germline CDR1 SNHLY, CDR2 FYNNEI. The ends were cut back, 7 bases at V and 4 bases at J, with 8 bases in the middle. This CDR3 spans 13 amino acids. This TCR derives from an adult man with Graves' ophthalmopathy. Sequencing was performed on peripheral blood. This chain uses TRBV2 with TRBJ2-6, with D unresolved. The CDR3 is CASNLQGANVLTF. CDR3 DNA: TGTGCCAGCAACCTCCAGGGGGCCAACGTCCTGACTTTC.